Following are 4 T cell receptor beta chains from one sample sequenced in a study of blood T cell repertoires in COVID-19. The repertoire was sequenced with immunoSEQ multiplex PCR; TCRdb's copy has only in-frame clones and lacks some. The table shows 90,000 to 110,000 clones, with roughly 80% occurring only once. Sequencing was performed on peripheral blood. These receptors came from a woman between 70 and 85 years old with acute or convalescent COVID-19.

As regards this clone: The identical CDR3 is also encoded by other nucleotide sequences in the sample. This rearrangement joins TRBV2 to TRBJ1-3, with TRBD1 identical over 9 bases. This CDR3 comprises 14 residues. With V trimmed by 3 bases and J by 7 bases, 4 bases remained unmatched. Germline CDR1 SNHLY, CDR2 FYNNEI. The CDR3 protein is CASSEGQGRNTIYF. CDR3 DNA sequence: TGTGCCAGCAGTGAGGGACAGGGTCGGAACACCATATATTTT.

The CDR3 is CASSQQGRYGYTF. The CDR3 DNA reads as TGTGCCAGCTCTCAACAGGGGCGTTATGGCTACACCTTC. This chain joins TRBV18 and TRBJ1-2; 7 positions match TRBD1. Per germline, CDR1 KGHSH and CDR2 LQKENI. V shed 6 bases, J shed 5 bases, and the junction held 6 bases outside the gene matches. The CDR3 runs to 13 residues.

The chain has TRBV19 and TRBJ1-5, with 7 positions matching TRBD1. With 7 bases clipped from V and 7 bases from J, the junction kept 13 bases outside the gene matches. The CDR3 is 15 amino acids. Germline assignment: CDR1 LNHDA and CDR2 SQIVND (reference sequence). The CDR3 region has the DNA TGTGCCAGTACCCCGGGACAGTCTCGACCGCAGCCCCAGCATTTT. Residues: CASTPGQSRPQPQHF.

The chain carries TRBV6-5 and TRBJ2-1, with TRBD2 matching over 11 bases. The length of the CDR3 is 15 residues. Germline V gene data show CDR1 as MNHEY and CDR2 as SVGAGI. V shed 6 bases and J 5 bases; nucleotides not matched to a gene: 6. CDR3 coding DNA: TGTGCCAGCAGCGACCTAGCGGGGGGCCACAATGAGCAGTTCTTC. This codes for CASSDLAGGHNEQFF.